These 11 T cell receptor beta chains share one sample of origin, sequenced in a study of T cell repertoires in cytomegalovirus infection. Antigens of these TCRs are unknown. TCRdb analysed the reads with MiXCR anew, one entry per CDR3 protein. The table shows approximately 910,000 distinct CDR3 sequences, with approximately 32% occurring only once. The source was cultured CD8+ T cells from PBMCs, collected from culture after CMV antigen stimulation. The source of these receptors is a human donor in good health (CMV status not recorded). Some clones in this sample may be carry-over from other donors' samples.

The rearrangement links TRBV2 to TRBJ2-5, with 8 bases lining up with TRBD2. From germline, CDR1 is SNHLY and CDR2 FYNNEI. The CDR3 is made up of 15 amino acids. The ends lost 6 bases at V and 5 bases at J; junction bases unmatched: 11. The CDR3 reads CASSPSGGAYETQYF. CDR3 sequence (DNA): TGTGCCAGCAGCCCCTCGGGGGGGGCGTACGAGACCCAGTACTTC.

This clonotype was seen at least ten times. The chain couples TRBV12-3 or TRBV12-4 to TRBJ2-3; 10 nucleotides agree with TRBD1. CDR3 length: 19 residues. J gave up 1 base and V 6 bases, and 16 bases lay outside the gene matches. This CDR3 is CASSHGDRGYFGGTDTQYF. The CDR3 nucleotides read TGTGCCAGCAGCCATGGGGACAGGGGTTATTTCGGGGGCACAGATACGCAGTATTTT.

This clonotype was counted ten times or more. The chain recombines TRBV7-9 with TRBJ2-4; tentative D call: TRBD1 (6 bases). Germline V lookup: CDR1 SEHNR, CDR2 FQNEAQ (reference sequence). Trimming pared 5 bases from V and 3 bases from J, leaving 17 bases between. The CDR3 is made up of 16 amino acids. CDR3 in DNA: TGTGCCAGCAGCCTCCCGACAGGCCGGAACAAAAACATTCAGTACTTC. This encodes CASSLPTGRNKNIQYF. The whole variable domain, remainder taken from reference TRBV7-9 and TRBJ2-4, is DTGVSQNPRHKITKRGQNVTFRCDPISEHNRLYWYRQTLGQGPEFLTYFQNEAQLEKSRLLSDRFSAERPKGSFSTLEIQRTEQGDSAMYLCASSLPTGRNKNIQYFGAGTRLSVL.

The sample holds many counts of this clonotype. The chain couples TRBV7-2 to TRBJ2-5; D might be TRBD1 or TRBD2, each matching 5 bases. Germline V gene data show CDR1 as SGHTA and CDR2 as FQGNSA. The CDR3 contains 16 residues. V lost 7 bases and J 5 bases, leaving 23 bases between the germline ends. For the CDR3, the DNA is TGTGCCAGCACCCACCCCGGTGGGGGAAGTGGGGAGACCCAGTACTTC. This encodes CASTHPGGGSGETQYF.

This clonotype was seen more than once but under ten times. The V gene is TRBV5-1, the J gene TRBJ2-2; D not resolved. The CDR3 is 17 amino acids. Trimming stripped 1 base from V and 4 bases from J, with 17 bases between. Germline lookup yields CDR1 SGHRS and CDR2 YFSETQ. CDR3 in amino acids: CASSLKSQWSGTGELFF. For the CDR3, the DNA is TGCGCCAGCAGCTTGAAGTCACAATGGTCGGGCACCGGGGAGCTGTTTTTT.

The chain employs TRBV7-2 and TRBJ2-1; either TRBD1 or TRBD2 may supply D (5 bases each). Trimming stripped 0 bases from V and 4 bases from J, with 13 bases between. This CDR3 has 16 amino acids. The germline V gene encodes CDR1 SGHTA and CDR2 FQGNSA. This CDR3 is CASSLAWRGVYNEQFF. Written as DNA, the CDR3 is TGTGCCAGCAGCTTAGCGTGGAGAGGGGTGTACAATGAGCAGTTCTTC.

This clonotype was picked up many times. The chain is built from TRBV7-9 and TRBJ1-5; D is unclear. This CDR3 contains 15 residues. Germline CDR1 and CDR2: SEHNR and FQNEAQ (reference sequence). V was pared by 5 bases and J by 1 base, with 12 bases between. This CDR3 reads CASSPLEGSNQPQHF. CDR3 coding DNA: TGTGCCAGCAGCCCCCTCGAAGGGAGCAATCAGCCCCAGCATTTT.

This clonotype was seen a few times. The chain recombines TRBV10-2 with TRBJ1-1; TRBD1 agrees at 7 bases. Per the germline V gene, CDR1 is WSHSY and CDR2 is SAAADI. The V and J ends lost 6 bases and 11 bases, in that order; junction bases with no gene match: 9. The CDR3 totals 12 residues. The DNA of the CDR3 is TGCGCCAGCAGCCTCGAGGACAGGCAGGCTTTCTTT. The encoded protein is CASSLEDRQAFF.

The CDR3 protein is CASSGQGSSGANVLTF. DNA of the CDR3: TGTGCCAGCAGTGGACAGGGATCTTCTGGGGCCAACGTCCTGACTTTC. This chain connects TRBV12-3 or TRBV12-4 to TRBJ2-6; 8 bases match TRBD1. The junction had 4 bases not matched to a gene; V was cut back by 5 bases and J by 1 base. This CDR3 has 16 residues.

V gene TRBV11-2 combines with J gene TRBJ2-1; TRBD1 might be the D (5 bases). CDR1 and CDR2 from the germline V gene are SGHAT and FQNNGV. The CDR3 is 16 amino acids. The V and J ends lost 5 bases and 1 base respectively, with 15 bases between them. The CDR3 sequence is CASSTRAGKSYNEQFF. DNA for the CDR3: TGTGCCAGCAGCACCCGGGCAGGGAAATCCTACAATGAGCAGTTCTTC. The variable domain in full, with the rest retrieved from reference TRBV11-2 and TRBJ2-1, is EAGVAQSPRYKIIEKRQSVAFWCNPISGHATLYWYQQILGQGPKLLIQFQNNGVVDDSQLPKDRFSAERLKGVDSTLKIQPAKLEDSAVYLCASSTRAGKSYNEQFFGPGTRLTVL.

There are a few counts of this clonotype. The rearrangement uses TRBV14 and TRBJ2-2; D is uncertain. Germline CDR1 SGHDN, CDR2 FVKESK. V was trimmed by 0 bases and J by 7 bases, leaving 9 bases between them. The CDR3 length is 14 residues. CDR3 nucleotide sequence: TGTGCCAGCAGCCAAGATGATGTGATCGGGGAGCTGTTTTTT. Translating gives CASSQDDVIGELFF.